This entry lists 27 T cell receptor beta chains sequenced from one sample in a study of response to subunit inactivated influenza vaccine. TCRdb reanalysed the RT-PCR reads using MiXCR and keeps one entry per CDR3 protein. The profile shows just under 550,000 distinct CDR3 sequences, less than 25% of them singletons. These data were also reused for a study on T cells expressing NK-cell markers. From that second work: UMI-tagged 5'RACE template switching yielded the TCR beta cDNA.

The source material was CD4+ T cells sorted from PBMCs, sampled about 11 days after vaccination. The receptors shown here come from a man between 45 and 60 years old who received an inactivated influenza vaccine.

A few counts support this clonotype. The genes are TRBV6-2 or TRBV6-3 and TRBJ2-3; 7 bases line up with TRBD2. The trim removed 5 bases at V and 13 bases at J, leaving 15 bases unmatched. This CDR3 is 14 amino acids long. Looked up from germline, CDR1 is MNHEY and CDR2 is SVGEGT. CDR3 in amino acids: CASSPLARFSPKYF. The CDR3 nucleotides are TGTGCCAGCAGTCCACTAGCGAGATTTAGCCCGAAGTATTTT.

The V and J genes are TRBV5-1 and TRBJ2-3; either TRBD1 or TRBD2 may fit D (6 bases each). Germline CDR1 SGHRS, CDR2 YFSETQ. The V and J ends lost 4 bases and 3 bases respectively, with 12 bases between them. This CDR3 is 14 amino acids long. CDR3 DNA sequence: TGCGCCAGCAGCACAGGGACTGAGACAGATACGCAGTATTTT. Translated, it gives CASSTGTETDTQYF.

The V and J genes are TRBV6-6 and TRBJ1-6; no firm D call. V dropped 3 bases and J dropped 8 bases, with 5 bases sitting between them. The germline V gene encodes CDR1 MNHNY and CDR2 SVGAGI (reference sequence). The CDR3 length is 12 residues. The CDR3 DNA reads TGTGCCAGCAGTTATTGGGATTCACCCCTCCACTTT. Translation gives CASSYWDSPLHF.

This clonotype has only a few counts. The chain is built from TRBV20-1 and TRBJ2-5; TRBD2 might be the D (5 bases). The germline V and J ends were trimmed by 3 bases and 0 bases, with 8 bases remaining between them. This CDR3 has 13 residues. Germline CDR1 and CDR2: DFQATT and SNEGSKA (reference sequence). Written as DNA, the CDR3 is TGCAGTGCTAGGTTGGACTACCAAGAGACCCAGTACTTC. It translates to CSARLDYQETQYF.

The sample holds a few counts of this clonotype. The rearrangement uses TRBV5-1 and TRBJ1-1; weak D call: TRBD1 (5 bases). The V gene lost 6 bases and the J gene lost 5 bases, with 17 bases spanning the gap. This CDR3 has 14 residues. Germline CDR1 reads SGHRS; CDR2 reads YFSETQ. DNA for the CDR3: TGCGCCAGCACCATGGATGAGGGGCGGACTGAAGCTTTCTTT. Translation: CASTMDEGRTEAFF. The complete variable domain, with remaining parts taken from reference TRBV5-1 and TRBJ1-1, reads KAGVTQTPRYLIKTRGQQVTLSCSPISGHRSVSWYQQTPGQGLQFLFEYFSETQRNKGNFPGRFSGRQFSNSRSEMNVSTLELGDSALYLCASTMDEGRTEAFFGQGTRLTVV.

This clonotype was seen repeatedly, ten times or more. This chain joins TRBV7-8 and TRBJ1-1; 8 bases match TRBD1. The CDR3 contains 14 residues. The germline CDR1 and CDR2 sequences are SGHVS and FQNEAQ. V lost 2 bases, J lost 5 bases, and 4 bases stayed unmatched. This CDR3 reads CASSLSRQGTEAFF. CDR3 nucleotides: TGTGCCAGCAGCTTATCCAGACAGGGGACTGAAGCTTTCTTT.

This clonotype has only a few counts. This chain connects TRBV20-1 to TRBJ2-7, with D unresolved. Trimming shortened V by 3 bases and J by 7 bases, and 13 bases separated the two germline ends. This CDR3 has 12 residues. The germline V gene has CDR1 DFQATT and CDR2 SNEGSKA (reference sequence). In nucleotides, the CDR3 is TGCAGTGCTAGTTTCCGCAGGTGGGAGCAGTACTTC. The encoded protein is CSASFRRWEQYF.

This clonotype was observed at least ten times. The chain carries TRBV6-6 and TRBJ1-5; D ambiguous. Trimming took off 5 bases at V and 1 base at J, with 6 bases between the two ends. CDR3 length: 13 amino acids. Germline CDR1 and CDR2: MNHNY and SVGAGI (reference sequence). CDR3 nucleotide sequence: TGTGCCAGCAGTGGCCAGAGCAATCAGCCCCAGCATTTT. Its translation: CASSGQSNQPQHF.

This clonotype appeared once. V is TRBV5-6 and J is TRBJ2-2; 9 bases match TRBD1. Germline CDR1 and CDR2: SGHDT and YYEEEE. Trimming cost V 4 bases and J 5 bases; bases outside gene matches: 9. The CDR3 extends over 16 amino acids. DNA of the CDR3: TGTGCCAGCAGCCCATGGGACAGGGTTCGGACCGGGGAGCTGTTTTTT. This translates into CASSPWDRVRTGELFF.

This clonotype was detected a few times. The V and J genes are TRBV6-2 or TRBV6-3 and TRBJ2-7; 7 nucleotides match TRBD1. J lost 1 base, V lost 10 bases, and 7 bases had no gene match. This CDR3 spans 13 amino acids. The germline V gene encodes CDR1 MNHEY and CDR2 SVGEGT. The CDR3 sequence: CATLPGQSYEQYF. For the CDR3, the DNA is TGTGCCACCCTCCCGGGACAGTCCTACGAGCAGTACTTC.

J is TRBJ1-5 and V is TRBV2, with D maybe TRBD1 (5 bases). This CDR3 contains 15 residues. V lost 6 bases and J 6 bases, leaving 18 bases between the germline ends. CDR1 and CDR2 (germline): SNHLY, FYNNEI. CDR3 in amino acids: CASRAGTFGGQPQHF. CDR3 nucleotide sequence: TGTGCCAGCAGAGCCGGGACTTTCGGGGGTCAGCCCCAGCATTTT.

This clonotype was counted a few times. The chain carries TRBV12-3 or TRBV12-4 and TRBJ2-7, with TRBD1 as a possible D gene (6 bases). Trimming pared 6 bases from V and 4 bases from J, leaving 16 bases between. The CDR3 spans 14 residues. CDR3 in DNA: TGTGCCAGCAGACCCGGGACAAAGGGATACGAGCAGTACTTC. Amino acid sequence: CASRPGTKGYEQYF.

This clonotype has only a few counts. The V and J genes are TRBV30 and TRBJ1-1; tentative D call: TRBD1 (5 bases). The germline V and J ends were trimmed by 5 bases and 5 bases, with 12 bases remaining between them. There are 12 residues in the CDR3. Germline V gives CDR1 GTSNPN, CDR2 SVGIG (reference sequence). CDR3 in DNA: TGTGCCTGGGTCAGGGTTAGTACTGAAGCTTTCTTT. Its protein is CAWVRVSTEAFF.

This clonotype was found once. This chain connects TRBV12-3 or TRBV12-4 to TRBJ1-2; the D gene is possibly TRBD1 (6 bases). Trimming took 3 bases from V and 8 from J, leaving 13 bases between them. CDR3 size: 13 residues. Here the CDR3 reads CASSFRGAQGYTF. The CDR3 nucleotides read TGTGCCAGCAGTTTCCGGGGGGCACAGGGCTACACCTTC.

This chain links TRBV27 with TRBJ2-7; a possible D gene is TRBD2 (5 bases). V dropped 5 bases and J dropped 0 bases, with 11 bases sitting between them. CDR1 MNHEY and CDR2 SMNVEV come from the germline V gene (reference sequence). This CDR3 has 14 amino acids. CDR3 protein: CASSQQRNSYEQYF. In DNA, the CDR3 is TGTGCCAGCAGTCAGCAGCGGAACTCCTACGAGCAGTACTTC.

This clonotype was seen just once. The genes are TRBV6-4 and TRBJ1-1; weak D call: TRBD1 (6 bases). The germline gives CDR1 MRHNA, CDR2 SNTAGT. The germline V and J ends were trimmed by 3 bases and 4 bases, with 15 bases remaining between them. The length of the CDR3 is 15 residues. CDR3 nucleotide sequence: TGTGCCAGCAGTGAATCAGGGGTACCGAGCACTGAAGCTTTCTTT. It encodes CASSESGVPSTEAFF.

The CDR3 reads CASRSRTGGVQYF. The CDR3 bases are TGTGCCAGCAGATCGAGGACAGGGGGCGTGCAGTATTTT. The chain joins TRBV12-3 or TRBV12-4 to TRBJ2-3; 11 bases align to TRBD1. This CDR3 spans 13 amino acids. V gave up 6 bases and J gave up 11 bases; unmatched junction bases: 7.

The V call is TRBV4-2, the J call TRBJ2-5; the match to TRBD2 covers 12 bases. The germline V gene encodes CDR1 LGHNA and CDR2 YNFKEQ. After removal of 4 bases from V and 4 bases from J, the junction contained 7 bases not matched to a gene. The CDR3 covers 16 residues. The CDR3, as DNA: TGTGCCAGCAGCCCAGGACTAGCGGGGAGGGGAGAGACCCAGTACTTC. This gives the protein CASSPGLAGRGETQYF.

V gene TRBV4-3 combines with J gene TRBJ2-1, with TRBD2 matching 11 bases. Germline V gene data show CDR1 as LGHNA and CDR2 as YSLEER. V was clipped by 1 base and J by 4 bases; unmatched bases: 3. This CDR3 contains 16 residues. As DNA, the CDR3 is TGCGCCAGCAGCCAAGCTACTAGCGGGAGTTACAATGAGCAGTTCTTC. As protein: CASSQATSGSYNEQFF.

V is TRBV20-1 and J is TRBJ1-2, with 7 bases lining up with TRBD1. CDR3 length: 13 amino acids. V was clipped by 7 bases and J by 8 bases; unmatched bases: 13. Germline CDR1 reads DFQATT; CDR2 reads SNEGSKA (reference sequence). The CDR3 coding sequence is TGCAGTGTCGAAGAGGGCAGGGGGTACGGCTACACCTTC. Translation: CSVEEGRGYGYTF.

The sample holds a few counts of this clonotype. The gene calls are TRBV20-1 and TRBJ1-5; tentatively, D is TRBD1 (5 bases). The CDR3 contains 14 residues. The germline V and J ends were trimmed by 5 bases and 9 bases, with 20 bases remaining between them. Germline V gene data show CDR1 as DFQATT and CDR2 as SNEGSKA (reference sequence). As DNA, the CDR3 is TGCAGTGCTCCTACCGCGGGGGGAGACGGGCCCCAGCATTTT. As protein: CSAPTAGGDGPQHF.

This clonotype was counted between two and nine times. J is TRBJ1-6 and V is TRBV5-1; D may be TRBD1 (5 bases). V was shortened by 4 bases and J by 7 bases, with 15 bases between the two germline ends. The germline V gene encodes CDR1 SGHRS and CDR2 YFSETQ. The length of the CDR3 is 15 residues. This CDR3 reads CASSRGGRGNSPLHF. The CDR3 bases are TGCGCCAGCAGCCGGGGGGGACGAGGGAATTCACCCCTCCACTTT.

There are a few counts of this clonotype. The chain carries TRBV10-3 and TRBJ2-7; unclear D gene. Trimming took off 5 bases at V and 3 bases at J, with 11 bases between the two ends. Germline V gene sequence: CDR1 ENHRY, CDR2 SYGVKD. CDR3 length: 13 residues. Here the CDR3 DNA reads TGTGCCATCAGTCGGAGACAAGACTACGAGCAGTACTTC. Protein sequence: CAISRRQDYEQYF.

This clonotype was seen many times. This chain links TRBV10-3 with TRBJ2-3, with D hard to call. The CDR3 totals 13 residues. Germline values: CDR1 ENHRY, CDR2 SYGVKD. V lost 6 bases and J lost 0, with 7 bases in between. DNA for the CDR3: TGTGCCATCAGAGGTAGAAGCACAGATACGCAGTATTTT. Its protein product is CAIRGRSTDTQYF.

The V call is TRBV4-3, the J call TRBJ2-7; the D gene is possibly TRBD1 (6 bases). Trimming left V 4 bases short and J 3 bases short, with 19 bases between. Germline values: CDR1 LGHNA, CDR2 YSLEER. This CDR3 region has 16 residues. CDR3: CASSLAITGLGYEQYF. The CDR3 coding sequence is TGCGCCAGCAGCCTAGCCATAACAGGGTTAGGCTACGAGCAGTACTTC.

There are a few counts of this clonotype. This chain connects TRBV4-2 to TRBJ2-3; 12 positions match TRBD2. Per germline, CDR1 LGHNA and CDR2 YNFKEQ. The CDR3 sequence is 13 residues long. The J segment lost 14 bases and the V segment lost 4 bases, leaving 7 bases of the junction unmatched. CDR3 nucleotides: TGTGCCAGCAGCCTTTCTAGCGGGGGGGCCCCGTATTTT. Protein sequence: CASSLSSGGAPYF.

CDR3 DNA sequence: TGTGCCACCAGTGATTCCGGACAGTTCAATCAGCCCCAGCATTTT. Protein: CATSDSGQFNQPQHF. The chain has TRBV24-1 and TRBJ1-5; maybe TRBD1 (6 bases). With 2 bases removed from V and 3 bases from J, the gap between germline ends came to 10 bases. This CDR3 is 15 amino acids long. CDR1 is KGHDR and CDR2 is SFDVKD in the germline V gene.